This T cell receptor beta chain was profiled in a study of PD-L1 blockade in urothelial cancer. Looking at the study overall: Male sex and bladder-origin urothelial cancer characterized about 85% of the 29 patients. Each blood sample yielded a median of 141,255 T cells. Points from the study as a whole: Patients who had durable benefit saw their tumor-associated blood clones expand more at 3 weeks.

Notes on this clone: The antigen is unknown.

After removal of 5 bases from V and 5 bases from J, the junction contained 10 bases not matched to a gene. The CDR3 is made up of 15 amino acids. Per the germline V gene, CDR1 is SGHVS and CDR2 is FNYEAQ. Sequencing was performed with immunoSEQ multiplex PCR; in TCRdb, only in-frame clones are kept and a portion is missing. This table holds approximately 40,000 clones, less than 90% found once. Time point described: peripheral blood 6 weeks after treatment start. Patients in the study were battling locally advanced or metastatic urothelial carcinoma. V and J are TRBV7-6 and TRBJ2-3; TRBD2 matches 7 bases. The input for sequencing was PBMCs, taken around atezolizumab (anti-PD-L1) treatment. The sequence derives from a man between 60 and 70 years old with urothelial cancer. DNA for the CDR3: TGTGCCAGCAGCCCCCCCGGGGGGATGGGAGATACGCAGTATTTT. It is translated as CASSPPGGMGDTQYF.